One and the same sample provided the 5 T cell receptor beta chains below, sequenced in a study of CD8 T cells in ankylosing spondylitis. One entry per CDR3 protein, called by TCRdb with MiXCR from the 5' RACE reads. Of about 210,000 distinct CDR3 sequences listed, 8% to 10% were seen once; the top ten hold more than 4.5%. Source material: blood, either unsorted or a sorted T cell fraction (not recorded which). The receptor set was obtained from a female donor with ankylosing spondylitis or in good health (not recorded which).

This clonotype showed up many times. This chain links TRBV7-8 with TRBJ1-2, with 9 nucleotides matching TRBD1. The germline CDR1 and CDR2 sequences are SGHVS and FQNEAQ. The CDR3 is 16 residues long. The ends lost 5 bases at V and 4 bases at J; junction bases unmatched: 11. The CDR3, as DNA: TGTGCCAGCAGCCCGGGGAACAGGGGGCGCTCCTATGGCTACACCTTC. Its protein product is CASSPGNRGRSYGYTF.

This clonotype came up many times. This sequence joins TRBV30 and TRBJ2-7; 7 bases match TRBD2. The CDR3 totals 12 residues. CDR1 and CDR2 from the germline V gene are GTSNPN and SVGIG (reference sequence). The J segment lost 4 bases and the V segment lost 4 bases, leaving 4 bases of the junction unmatched. Written as DNA, the CDR3 is TGTGCCTGGATCGGGGGGAGATACGAGCAGTACTTC. Translated, it gives CAWIGGRYEQYF.

This clonotype has a count of ten or more. The chain uses TRBV12-3 or TRBV12-4 and TRBJ2-3; weak D call: TRBD2 (6 bases). CDR3 length equals 14 residues. Between the trimmed V and J ends, which lost 1 base and 1 base, there was a span of 6 bases. In nucleotides, the CDR3 is TGTGCCAGCAGTTTAGAGCGGGGCACAGATACGCAGTATTTT. Protein product: CASSLERGTDTQYF.

Many counts were recorded for this clonotype. The rearrangement links TRBV12-3 or TRBV12-4 to TRBJ2-2; D possibly corresponds to TRBD1 (6 bases). V lost 3 bases to trimming and J lost 3 bases, with 11 bases between them. The CDR3 is 15 residues long. The CDR3 spells CASSFTYRDTGELFF. The CDR3 DNA sequence: TGTGCCAGCAGTTTCACTTACAGGGACACCGGGGAGCTGTTTTTT.

Only a few counts were recorded for this clonotype. This chain links TRBV29-1 with TRBJ2-1, with D perhaps TRBD1 or TRBD2 (5 bases each). The ends were cut back, 7 bases at V and 8 bases at J, with 12 bases in the middle. Per the germline V gene, CDR1 is SQVTM and CDR2 is ANQGSEA. The CDR3 sequence is 11 residues long. The CDR3 spells CSGGLVDEQFF. The CDR3 DNA sequence: TGCAGCGGGGGGTTGGTCGATGAGCAGTTCTTC.